Presented here are 10 T cell receptor beta chains from one specimen sequenced in a study of CD8+CD57+ T cells in acquired aplastic anemia. Patients sequenced had flow cytometry evidence of CD8+CD57+ cell expansion. TCR beta VDJ and CDR3 profiles were obtained from a genomic DNA template. TCRdb reprocessed the reads with MiXCR, giving one entry per CDR3 protein. The repertoire holds 150,000 to 180,000 distinct CDR3 sequences, with 40% to 65% as singletons. The sample comprised sorted CD4+, CD8+, or CD8+CD57+ T cells (not recorded which) from PBMCs. The receptors derive from a human donor with aplastic anemia.

This chain links TRBV24-1 with TRBJ1-5; D not certain. CDR3 size: 13 residues. Trimming left V 3 bases short and J 9 bases short, with 11 bases between. Germline lookup yields CDR1 KGHDR and CDR2 SFDVKD. The CDR3 nucleotides are TGTGCCACCAGTGATGTTACAGCGGTGCCCCAGCATTTT. Translation gives CATSDVTAVPQHF.

The chain joins TRBV10-3 to TRBJ1-1; no clear D. This CDR3 has 11 residues. Germline values: CDR1 ENHRY, CDR2 SYGVKD. Trimming pared 2 bases from V and 8 bases from J, leaving 6 bases between. CDR3: CAISERLEAFF. CDR3 coding DNA: TGTGCCATCAGTGAGAGGCTAGAAGCTTTCTTT.

The genes are TRBV12-3 or TRBV12-4 and TRBJ1-1, with unresolved D. This CDR3 spans 13 amino acids. V was shortened by 6 bases and J by 9 bases, with 17 bases between the two germline ends. CDR3 sequence reads: CASSVNDQGKAFF. CDR3 sequence (DNA): TGTGCCAGCAGCGTTAACGACCAAGGCAAAGCTTTCTTT.

Many counts were recorded for this clonotype. This chain uses TRBV12-3 or TRBV12-4 with TRBJ2-7, with 8 bases fitting TRBD1. The CDR3 consists of 15 residues. V shed 3 bases and J 3 bases; nucleotides not matched to a gene: 7. DNA of the CDR3: TGTGCCAGCAGTTTGCGGACAGGGCTCGGCTACGAGCAGTACTTC. Protein product: CASSLRTGLGYEQYF.

This clonotype showed up just a few times. J is TRBJ2-7 and V is TRBV2, with TRBD2 identical over 9 bases. Germline CDR1 reads SNHLY; CDR2 reads FYNNEI. The CDR3 extends over 14 amino acids. Unmatched junction bases numbered 9, after V lost 7 bases and J lost 5 bases. The CDR3 region has the DNA TGTGCCAGCACCCAGTGGCTAGCGGGAAACGAGCAGTACTTC. It encodes CASTQWLAGNEQYF. The entire variable domain, with the rest obtained from reference TRBV2 and TRBJ2-7, is as follows: EPEVTQTPSHQVTQMGQEVILRCVPISNHLYFYWYRQILGQKVEFLVSFYNNEISEKSEIFDDQFSVERPDGSNFTLKIRSTKLEDSAMYFCASTQWLAGNEQYFGPGTRLTVT.

This clonotype was counted once. The junction and the germline gene differ at one end; a read error may be behind it. The V and J genes are TRBV2 and TRBJ2-5; D is possibly TRBD1 (6 bases). The V gene's germline CDR1 is SNHLY and CDR2 FYNNEI. The CDR3 totals 12 residues. CDR3 amino acids: CASSDMRGTRYF. For the CDR3, the DNA is TGTGCCAGCAGTGATATGAGGGGGACCCGGTACTTC.

The chain uses TRBV6-1 and TRBJ1-5, with TRBD1 matching over 9 bases. Per germline, CDR1 MNHNS and CDR2 SASEGT. The CDR3 runs 15 residues. The ends lost 6 bases at V and 3 bases at J; junction bases unmatched: 6. Here the CDR3 DNA reads TGTGCCAGCAGACATACAGGGGGCATCAATCAGCCCCAGCATTTT. Translating gives CASRHTGGINQPQHF.

The gene calls are TRBV19 and TRBJ2-2; TRBD2 matches at 9 bases. With V trimmed by 7 bases and J by 4 bases, 4 bases remained unmatched. The CDR3 extends over 14 amino acids. Germline CDR1 reads LNHDA; CDR2 reads SQIVND (reference sequence). The CDR3 DNA reads TGTGCCAGTATTGGGACTAGCCTCACCGGGGAGCTGTTTTTT. This encodes CASIGTSLTGELFF.

This clonotype was found many times. The rearrangement links TRBV6-1 to TRBJ2-7; TRBD1 matches at 10 bases. Trimming took 6 bases from V and 0 from J; bases not matched to a gene: 8. Germline V gene data show CDR1 as MNHNS and CDR2 as SASEGT. The CDR3 runs 16 residues. The CDR3 here is CASSRDRGRSSYEQYF. The CDR3 DNA is TGTGCCAGCAGCCGGGACAGGGGCCGAAGCTCCTACGAGCAGTACTTC.

V usage is TRBV11-1 and J usage is TRBJ2-1; D may be TRBD2 (6 bases). Trimming pared 9 bases from V and 1 base from J, leaving 16 bases between. The germline V gene has CDR1 SGHAT and CDR2 FQDESV (reference sequence). The CDR3 totals 15 residues. CDR3 region: CASPGTEGSYNEQFF. DNA for the CDR3: TGTGCCAGTCCGGGGACTGAGGGTTCCTACAATGAGCAGTTCTTC. Using reference TRBV11-1 and TRBJ2-1 for the parts outside the CDR3, the full variable domain is EAEVAQSPRYKITEKSQAVAFWCDPISGHATLYWYRQILGQGPELLVQFQDESVVDDSQLPKDRFSAERLKGVDSTLKIQPAELGDSAMYLCASPGTEGSYNEQFFGPGTRLTVL.